Listed here are 15 T cell receptor beta chains from one sample, sequenced in a study of regulatory T cells in long-lasting Graves disease. As to time point: newly diagnosed GD, antithyroid drugs for less than 3 months. The TCR library used RNA extracted from PBMCs. The authors built TCR beta libraries using iRepertoire HTBI primers and Arm-PCR of CDR3 regions. TCRdb processed the multiplex PCR reads anew with MiXCR; each CDR3 protein has one entry. The sample carries about 620,000 distinct CDR3 sequences, about 15% recorded once. The sample was also linked to a second study, of T cells in Graves' hyperthyroidism and ophthalmopathy.

Sequenced material: peripheral blood mononuclear cells (PBMCs), taken at new diagnosis, from a patient treated with antithyroid drugs. The receptors here all came from a woman aged 25 to 45 with Graves disease.

This chain links TRBV6-1 with TRBJ2-3; the D is unclear. The V gene lost 6 bases and the J gene lost 3 bases, with 13 bases spanning the gap. CDR3 length: 14 residues. Germline V CDR1 and CDR2: MNHNS, SASEGT. The CDR3 protein is CASSPLEPTDTQYF. CDR3 in DNA: TGTGCCAGCAGCCCCCTAGAGCCAACAGATACGCAGTATTTT.

This clonotype appeared many times. The CDR3 protein is CATSREGLGSYEQYF. The CDR3 DNA reads TGTGCCACCAGCAGAGAGGGGTTAGGATCCTACGAGCAGTACTTC. This chain joins TRBV15 and TRBJ2-7; no definite D call. Germline assignment: CDR1 LNHNV and CDR2 YYDKDF (reference sequence). CDR3 length: 15 amino acids. Between the trimmed V and J ends, which lost 0 bases and 1 base, there was a span of 10 bases.

This clonotype was observed a handful of times. The chain carries TRBV2 and TRBJ2-2; D could derive from TRBD1 or TRBD2 (5 bases each). This CDR3 contains 16 residues. Looked up from germline, CDR1 is SNHLY and CDR2 is FYNNEI. Trimming removed 1 base from V and 1 base from J, with 10 bases in between. The CDR3 DNA reads TGTGCCAGCAGTGAAGGGGGGTCTGGGAACACCGGGGAGCTGTTTTTT. This gives the protein CASSEGGSGNTGELFF.

There are a few counts of this clonotype. V is TRBV7-8 and J is TRBJ2-7; TRBD2 agrees at 9 bases. Looked up from germline, CDR1 is SGHVS and CDR2 is FQNEAQ. The CDR3 covers 15 residues. J gave up 3 bases and V 4 bases, and 7 bases lay outside the gene matches. CDR3 amino acids: CASSSAYSGSYEQYF. The CDR3 DNA is TGTGCCAGCAGCTCCGCGTATAGCGGGAGCTACGAGCAGTACTTC.

This clonotype was detected a few times. The chain carries TRBV30 and TRBJ1-5; weak D call: TRBD1 (5 bases). The V and J ends lost 0 bases and 7 bases respectively, with 10 bases between them. The CDR3 loop spans 13 amino acids. The V gene's germline CDR1 is GTSNPN and CDR2 SVGIG (reference sequence). CDR3 in amino acids: CAWSVGDWQPQHF. CDR3 in DNA: TGTGCCTGGAGTGTGGGGGACTGGCAGCCCCAGCATTTT.

With regard to this clonotype: A read error may be the cause here, since a much bigger clone is one base away. V gene TRBV18 combines with J gene TRBJ2-1, with D unresolved. The CDR3 has 15 amino acids. Germline V gene sequence: CDR1 KGHSH, CDR2 LQKENI. V shed 1 base and J shed 6 bases, with 13 bases lying between them. The CDR3: CASSPRLSAANEQFF. The CDR3 DNA reads as TGTGCCAGCTCACCACGTCTCAGCGCCGCCAATGAGCAGTTCTTC.

This clonotype came up many times. The chain recombines TRBV27 with TRBJ2-4; 8 nucleotides agree with TRBD2. CDR1 and CDR2 from the germline V gene are MNHEY and SMNVEV (reference sequence). The CDR3 loop spans 17 amino acids. Trimming took 4 bases from V and 4 from J; bases not matched to a gene: 12. The CDR3: CASSSASSGSGKNIQYF. CDR3 nucleotide sequence: TGTGCCAGCAGTTCCGCCTCCAGCGGGAGTGGTAAAAACATTCAGTACTTC.

This clonotype was counted many times. CDR3 DNA sequence: TGTGCCAGCAGTCGCCTGGGACAGTCAACAGATACGCAGTATTTT. Protein product: CASSRLGQSTDTQYF. This chain connects TRBV6-1 to TRBJ2-3; TRBD1 aligns across 7 bases. Trimming took 5 bases from V and 3 from J; bases not matched to a gene: 8. This CDR3 spans 15 amino acids. The germline V gene encodes CDR1 MNHNS and CDR2 SASEGT.

This clonotype was observed a handful of times. The chain employs TRBV6-2 or TRBV6-3 and TRBJ2-2; the match to TRBD1 covers 7 bases. Germline V lookup: CDR1 MNHEY, CDR2 SVGEGT. The junction had 5 bases not matched to a gene; V was cut back by 6 bases and J by 1 base. The CDR3 consists of 15 residues. This CDR3 reads CASRTGQENTGELFF. The CDR3 bases are TGTGCCAGCAGAACAGGACAGGAGAACACCGGGGAGCTGTTTTTT.

This clonotype came up many times. This chain links TRBV29-1 with TRBJ2-1; no clear D. The CDR3 loop spans 10 amino acids. The germline gives CDR1 SQVTM, CDR2 ANQGSEA. V lost 2 bases to trimming and J lost 6 bases, with 2 bases between them. The CDR3 spells CSVERNEQFF. In nucleotides, the CDR3 is TGCAGCGTTGAACGCAATGAGCAGTTCTTC.

This clonotype was observed a few times. The V and J genes are TRBV6-1 and TRBJ2-7, with a possible D match to TRBD1 (5 bases). The germline gives CDR1 MNHNS, CDR2 SASEGT. This CDR3 contains 16 residues. V gave up 7 bases and J gave up 2 bases, with 21 bases separating them. CDR3 nucleotide sequence: TGTGCCAGCACCCTAGGAAATGCCAGGGAAACCTACGAGCAGTACTTC. This encodes CASTLGNARETYEQYF.

This clonotype showed up many times. CDR3 nucleotides: TGTGCCAGCAGCCCAGCGGCCAGTTCCGAGACCCAGTACTTC. Protein sequence: CASSPAASSETQYF. The V gene is TRBV11-3, the J gene TRBJ2-5; a possible D gene is TRBD2 (5 bases). Germline CDR1 and CDR2: SGHNT and YENEEA. Trimming took 5 bases from V and 5 from J, leaving 15 bases between them. The length of the CDR3 is 14 residues. Looking up the rest from reference TRBV11-3 and TRBJ2-5 gives the full variable domain: EAGVVQSPRYKIIEKKQPVAFWCNPISGHNTLYWYLQNLGQGPELLIRYENEEAVDDSQLPKDRFSAERLKGVDSTLKIQPAELGDSAVYLCASSPAASSETQYFGPGTRLLVL.

In regard to this clonotype: A read error may be the cause here, since a much bigger clone is one base away. The genes are TRBV7-2 and TRBJ1-1; D is perhaps TRBD1 (5 bases). Germline lookup yields CDR1 SGHTA and CDR2 FQGNSA. Trimming cost V 2 bases and J 4 bases, with 11 bases left between them. The CDR3 totals 14 residues. CDR3 nucleotides: TGTGCCAGCAGCTTATTCCCCAGGGTCACTGAAGCTTTCTTT. This sequence encodes CASSLFPRVTEAFF.

This clonotype was recorded many times. CDR3 coding DNA: TGTGCCACCAGCAGTAGGGGGGCCGGCTCCTACGAGCAGTACTTC. Amino acids: CATSSRGAGSYEQYF. The genes are TRBV15 and TRBJ2-7, with D perhaps TRBD1 or TRBD2 (6 bases each). Trimming shortened V by 3 bases and J by 0 bases, and 12 bases separated the two germline ends. The CDR3 spans 15 residues. Germline CDR1 reads LNHNV; CDR2 reads YYDKDF (reference sequence). Complete variable domain (other parts from reference TRBV15 and TRBJ2-7): DAMVIQNPRYQVTQFGKPVTLSCSQTLNHNVMYWYQQKSSQAPKLLFHYYDKDFNNEADTPDNFQSRRPNTSFCFLDIRSPGLGDTAMYLCATSSRGAGSYEQYFGPGTRLTVT.

This clonotype was seen more than once but under ten times. This chain connects TRBV12-3 or TRBV12-4 to TRBJ1-2, with 12 nucleotides matching TRBD1. V lost 6 bases, J lost 4 bases, and 6 bases stayed unmatched. The CDR3 has 15 amino acids. The CDR3: CASSGTGGYGYGYTF. CDR3 in DNA: TGTGCCAGCAGCGGGACAGGGGGCTACGGCTATGGCTACACCTTC.